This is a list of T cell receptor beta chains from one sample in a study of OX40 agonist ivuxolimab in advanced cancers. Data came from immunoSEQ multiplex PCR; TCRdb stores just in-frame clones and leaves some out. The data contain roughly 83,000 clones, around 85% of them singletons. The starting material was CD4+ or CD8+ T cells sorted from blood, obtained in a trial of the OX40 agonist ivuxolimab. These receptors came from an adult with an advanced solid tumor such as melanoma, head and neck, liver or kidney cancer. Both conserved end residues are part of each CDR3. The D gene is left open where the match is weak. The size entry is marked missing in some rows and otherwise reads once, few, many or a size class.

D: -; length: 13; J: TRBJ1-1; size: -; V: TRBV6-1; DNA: TGTGCCAGCAGAGAGGGCGGGTACACTGAAGCTTTCTTT; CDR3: CASREGGYTEAFF
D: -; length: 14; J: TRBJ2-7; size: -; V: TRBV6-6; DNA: TGTGCCAGCAGTTTTGCAGGGGTCTCCTACGAGCAGTACTTC; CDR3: CASSFAGVSYEQYF
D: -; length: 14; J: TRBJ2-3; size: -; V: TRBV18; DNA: TGTGCCAGCTCCCCCTGGGGGAGCACAGATACGCAGTATTTT; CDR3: CASSPWGSTDTQYF
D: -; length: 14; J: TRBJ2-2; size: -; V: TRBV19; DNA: TGTGCCAGTGAGACGGATCTACCCGGCGGGGAGCTGTTTTTT; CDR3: CASETDLPGGELFF
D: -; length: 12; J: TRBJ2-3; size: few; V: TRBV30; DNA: TGTGCCTGGACCAAACAGGGAGATACGCAGTATTTT; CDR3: CAWTKQGDTQYF
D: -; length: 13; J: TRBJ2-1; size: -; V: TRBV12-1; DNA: TGTGCCGGAACCCGCCGGGACTACAATGAGCAGTTCTTC; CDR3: CAGTRRDYNEQFF
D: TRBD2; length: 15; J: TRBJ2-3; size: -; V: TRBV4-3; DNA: TGCGCCAGCAGCAAGGCAGGCGGGAGACCAGATACGCAGTATTTT; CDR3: CASSKAGGRPDTQYF
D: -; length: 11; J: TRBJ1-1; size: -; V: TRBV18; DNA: TGTGCCAGCTCCCCAGGTGATCTGGCTTTCTTT; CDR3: CASSPGDLAFF
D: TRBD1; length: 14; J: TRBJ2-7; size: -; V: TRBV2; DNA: TGTGCCAGCAGTGGGGACAGGGGGCGCTACGAGCAGTACTTC; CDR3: CASSGDRGRYEQYF
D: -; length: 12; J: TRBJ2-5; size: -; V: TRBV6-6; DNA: TGTGCCAGTGGATTCTCTCTAGAGACCCAGTACTTC; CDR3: CASGFSLETQYF
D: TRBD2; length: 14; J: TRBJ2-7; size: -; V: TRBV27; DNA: TGTGCCAGCAGTTTTGGCGGGAGCCCCACCGAGCAGTACTTC; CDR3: CASSFGGSPTEQYF
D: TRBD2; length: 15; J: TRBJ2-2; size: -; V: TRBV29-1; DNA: TGCAGCGCCCAAATGAGCGGGAGGGCCTCCGGGGAGCTGTTTTTT; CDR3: CSAQMSGRASGELFF
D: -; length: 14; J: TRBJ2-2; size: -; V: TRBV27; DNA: TGTGCCAGCAGTTTATCCGGATATACCGGGGAGCTGTTTTTT; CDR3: CASSLSGYTGELFF
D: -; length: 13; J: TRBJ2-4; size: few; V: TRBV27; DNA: TGTGCCAGCAGTCAATGGGGGGAAAACATTCAGTACTTC; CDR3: CASSQWGENIQYF
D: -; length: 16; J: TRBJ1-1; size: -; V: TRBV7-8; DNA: TGTGCCAGCACCCCGAGGGCAGGGAATCTGAACACTGAAGCTTTCTTT; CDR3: CASTPRAGNLNTEAFF
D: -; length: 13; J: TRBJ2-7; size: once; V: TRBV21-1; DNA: TGTGCCAGCATTGGACTAGCCCACTACGAGCAGTACTTC; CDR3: CASIGLAHYEQYF
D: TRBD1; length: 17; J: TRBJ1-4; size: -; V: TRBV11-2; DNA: TGTGCCAGCAGCCAGGGGGGATGGGGGCGAACTAATGAAAAACTGTTTTTT; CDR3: CASSQGGWGRTNEKLFF
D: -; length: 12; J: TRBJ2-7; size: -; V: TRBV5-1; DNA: TGCGCCAGCAGCCAGGGTTCCTACGAGCAGTACTTC; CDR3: CASSQGSYEQYF
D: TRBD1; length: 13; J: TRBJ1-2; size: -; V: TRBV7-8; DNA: TGTGCCAGCAGCCCGACAGGGGTACAAGGCTACACCTTC; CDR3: CASSPTGVQGYTF
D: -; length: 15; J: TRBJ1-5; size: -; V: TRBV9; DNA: TGTGCCAGCTCACCGCGGGGGATCGGCGATCAGCCCCAGCATTTT; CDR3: CASSPRGIGDQPQHF
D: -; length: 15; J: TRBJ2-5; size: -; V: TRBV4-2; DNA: TGTGCCAGCAGCCAAGGACAGCGAATGCAAGAGACCCAGTACTTC; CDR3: CASSQGQRMQETQYF
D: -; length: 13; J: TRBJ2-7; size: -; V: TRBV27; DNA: TGTGCCACCAGCCCCCGGAGCTCCTACGAGCAGTACTTC; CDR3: CATSPRSSYEQYF
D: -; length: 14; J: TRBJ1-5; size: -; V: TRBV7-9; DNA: TGTGCCAGCAGCTTGGCATCTCCCAATCAGCCCCAGCATTTT; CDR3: CASSLASPNQPQHF
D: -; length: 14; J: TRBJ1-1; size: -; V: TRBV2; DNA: TGTGCCAGCAGCTCAGAGGGACTGGGCACTGAAGCTTTCTTT; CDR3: CASSSEGLGTEAFF
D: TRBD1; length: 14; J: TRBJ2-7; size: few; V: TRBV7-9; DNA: TGTGCCAGCAGCTTAGGGGGGACAGTCTACGAGCAGTACTTC; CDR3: CASSLGGTVYEQYF
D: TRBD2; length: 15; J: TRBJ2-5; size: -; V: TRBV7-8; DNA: TGTGCCAGCAGCTTGTCGGGGGGGGTCCAAGAGACCCAGTACTTC; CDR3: CASSLSGGVQETQYF
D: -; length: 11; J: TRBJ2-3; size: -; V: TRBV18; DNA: TGTGCCAGCTCACCTTCAGATACGCAGTATTTT; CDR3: CASSPSDTQYF
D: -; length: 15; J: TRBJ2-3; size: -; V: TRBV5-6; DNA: TGTGCCAGCAGCTTGGTAGGAGGTGGTACAGATACGCAGTATTTT; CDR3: CASSLVGGGTDTQYF
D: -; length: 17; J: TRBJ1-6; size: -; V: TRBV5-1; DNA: TGCGCCAGCAGTTACTACGGAGGGGGGTCTGATAATTCACCCCTCCACTTT; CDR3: CASSYYGGGSDNSPLHF